Listed below are T cell receptor beta chains from one sample, sequenced in a study of T-cell reconstitution after alpha-beta-depleted transplantation in children. MiXCR, run by TCRdb on the PCR reads, gives a single entry per CDR3 protein. This table holds around 94,000 distinct CDR3 sequences, about 5.6% found once. Sequenced material: PBMCs, mostly from graft donor cells, taken 60 days after TCRalphabeta/CD19-depleted stem cell transplant. These receptor sequences come from a female patient aged 2-10 years who had a stem cell transplant for Fanconi anemia, so the T cells may come from the graft donor. CDR3s include the opening cysteine and the closing phenylalanine or tryptophan.

>TRBV27
CASRAPAVGYEQYF
>TRBV6-5
CASSYFGNSLSGNTIYF
>TRBV5-6
CASSLLEKQYF
>TRBV5-4
CASSLGDRGQETQYF
>TRBV7-2
CASSLEPHYEQYF
>TRBV4-1
CASSGPGGGKASYEQYF
>TRBV7-8
CASSPLFNWEGWETQYF
>TRBV6-5
CASSYSALAGWNEQFF
>TRBV7-2
CASSLLTDTSGNTIYF
>TRBV7-8
CASSPLSEETQYF
>TRBV3-1
CASTTGGSSYNEQFF
>TRBV18
CASSPLRILANQETQYF
>TRBV3-1
CASSHPGLVSEQYF
>TRBV7-3
CASSLKGLVAPGELFF
>TRBV29-1
CRDICCSSLIEDTQYF
>TRBV20-1
CSARDSGLGTDTQYF
>TRBV7-6
CASSLVMAGGTDTQYF
>TRBV12-3/TRBV12-4
CASSLGQPNYGYTF
>TRBV7-3
CASSLAGGLGTDTQYF
>TRBV6-2/TRBV6-3
CASSLGQSGPPYNEQFF
>TRBV6-5
CASSYRGIGRAQETQYF
>TRBV5-1
CASSFGINTGELFF
>TRBV30
CAWSVPRHLSYEQYF
>TRBV10-2
CASSAGGGYEQYF
>TRBV6-2/TRBV6-3
CASRASGSGETQYF
>TRBV3-1
CASSQAGRATGELFF
>TRBV5-1
CASSSTGSAYNEQFF
>TRBV19
CASSILAGGPDTQYF
>TRBV27
CASSLSGRAWDIQYF
>TRBV20-1
CSAQTSGAYEQYF
>TRBV5-1
CASSFQDTQYF
>TRBV7-2
CASSYSRGGDTDTQYF